Detailed here is one T cell receptor beta chain. Method: immunoSEQ multiplex PCR; TCRdb's copy keeps in-frame clones and lacks some. The table shows about 75,000 clones, with roughly 80% occurring only once. This sample was taken from a study of T cell clones after liver transplantation. Across the study: A pre-transplant mixed lymphocyte reaction with TCRbeta sequencing defined graft-donor-reactive clones followed in post-transplant blood. Tolerance: complete withdrawal held at least one year, liver enzymes staying within twice normal. Samples came pre-transplant, pre-randomization before withdrawal, and post-randomization after withdrawal ended.

CDR1 is LNHNV, CDR2 YYDKDF, per germline (reference sequence). The CDR3 consists of 16 residues. J lost 4 bases, V lost 1 base, and 6 bases had no gene match. The chain uses TRBV15 and TRBJ2-1; TRBD2 aligns across 8 bases. Material: CD4+ T cells from blood, obtained roughly 48 months after liver transplant. This clonotype originated in a human patient who received a liver transplant. Part of the T cell pool may stem from the graft donor. The CDR3 sequence: CATSRVRTSGYNEQFF. The CDR3 nucleotides read TGTGCCACCAGCAGAGTCAGAACTAGCGGATACAATGAGCAGTTCTTC.